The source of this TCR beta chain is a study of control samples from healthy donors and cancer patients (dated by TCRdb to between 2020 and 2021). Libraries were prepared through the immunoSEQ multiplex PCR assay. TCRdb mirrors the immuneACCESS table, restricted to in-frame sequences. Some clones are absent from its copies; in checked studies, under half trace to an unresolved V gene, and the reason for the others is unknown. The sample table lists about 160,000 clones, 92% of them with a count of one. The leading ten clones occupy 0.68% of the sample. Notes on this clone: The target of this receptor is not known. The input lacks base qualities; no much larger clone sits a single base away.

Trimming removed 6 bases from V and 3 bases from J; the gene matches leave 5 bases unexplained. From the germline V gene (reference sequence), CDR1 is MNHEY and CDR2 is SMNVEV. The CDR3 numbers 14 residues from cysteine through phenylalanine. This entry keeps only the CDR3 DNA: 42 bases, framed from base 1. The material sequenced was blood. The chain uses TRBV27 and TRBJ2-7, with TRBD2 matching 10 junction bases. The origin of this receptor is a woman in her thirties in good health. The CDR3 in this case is CASSVSGRNYEQYF. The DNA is TGTGCCAGCAGCGTTAGCGGGAGGAACTACGAGCAGTACTTC.